The 9 T cell receptor beta chains given below trace back to one sample, sequenced in a study of tumor-infiltrating lymphocytes in primary liver carcinoma. Germline DNA was extracted alongside blood RNA, which was obtained from unsorted whole blood. Production of TCR beta cDNA used roughly 0.55 ug total RNA together with a constant-region primer. What produced the TCR beta libraries was three nested multiplex PCR rounds using slightly modified ARM-PCR. Both of the initial two PCR rounds ran for 10 cycles and employed TRBV1-TRBV30 forward primers alongside a C-beta reverse primer. MiXCR, run by TCRdb on the multiplex PCR reads, gives a single entry per CDR3 protein. Of about 200,000 distinct CDR3 sequences in the sample, about two thirds are singletons; the top ten hold around 7.1%. The specimen sequenced was peripheral blood. All receptors derive from a woman between 55 and 75 years old with primary liver carcinoma and hepatitis B virus infection.

Comment on this clonotype: This may arise from a read error, as a much more abundant clone is one base away. The V call is TRBV6-1, the J call TRBJ2-1; D call uncertain. There are 15 residues in the CDR3. V was clipped by 2 bases and J by 7 bases, with 15 bases between them. The germline V gene has CDR1 MNHNS and CDR2 SASEGT. The DNA of the CDR3 is TGTGCCAGCAGTGAACGGGCCCTAGTCAGGAATGAGCAGTTCTTC. This codes for CASSERALVRNEQFF.

As concerns this clonotype: The junction departs from germline at one end; a sequencing error may be responsible. This chain connects TRBV11-2 to TRBJ2-7; tentatively, D is TRBD2 (5 bases). The length of the CDR3 is 13 residues. From germline, CDR1 is SGHAT and CDR2 FQNNGV. DNA for the CDR3: TGTGCCAGCAGCTATAGCCGCCAGTCCCCCAGCGGCTTC. It is translated as CASSYSRQSPSGF.

Turning to this clonotype: A much larger clone is a single base away; this may be a read error. The rearrangement joins TRBV6-1 to TRBJ2-5, with TRBD2 matching over 11 bases. Germline V gives CDR1 MNHNS, CDR2 SASEGT. CDR3 length: 16 residues. After removal of 4 bases from V and 9 bases from J, the junction contained 13 bases not matched to a gene. CDR3 nucleotide sequence: TGTGCCAGCAGTGGCCCAAGAGTAGCGGGAGGGAGGGCCCAGTACTTC. Translating it yields CASSGPRVAGGRAQYF.

The V gene is TRBV18, the J gene TRBJ2-7, with D perhaps matching TRBD2 (5 bases). Germline loops: CDR1 KGHSH, CDR2 LQKENI. The CDR3 sequence is 14 residues long. V shed 3 bases and J shed 6 bases, with 15 bases lying between them. The CDR3 protein is CASSPRTGQSEQYF. Written as DNA, the CDR3 is TGTGCCAGCTCACCTCGGACTGGCCAAAGCGAGCAGTACTTC.

About this clonotype itself: This may arise from a read error, as a much more abundant clone is one base away. The rearrangement joins TRBV4-1 to TRBJ1-1, with TRBD1 as a possible D gene (6 bases). This CDR3 has 14 residues. Looked up from germline, CDR1 is MGHRA and CDR2 is YSYEKL. CDR3: CARSQNREYGAAFF. The CDR3 nucleotides are TGCGCCAGGAGCCAAAACAGGGAATACGGCGCAGCTTTCTTT.

This clonotype appeared many times. This rearrangement joins TRBV29-1 to TRBJ2-7; 11 bases agree with TRBD2. Trimming took 7 bases from V and 2 from J; bases not matched to a gene: 10. The CDR3 totals 15 residues. From germline, CDR1 is SQVTM and CDR2 ANQGSEA. The CDR3 spells CSAAQQLAGAYEQYF. Here the CDR3 DNA reads TGCAGCGCCGCACAACAACTAGCGGGAGCCTACGAGCAGTACTTC.

The chain recombines TRBV11-1 with TRBJ2-7; D unresolved. V was shortened by 1 base and J by 8 bases, with 18 bases between the two germline ends. There are 15 residues in the CDR3. Looked up from germline, CDR1 is SGHAT and CDR2 is FQDESV (reference sequence). DNA for the CDR3: TGTGCCAGCAGCTTAGGATCGCGCGTGTCCTATAAGCAGTACTTC. Translating it yields CASSLGSRVSYKQYF.

A few counts support this clonotype. V gene TRBV28 combines with J gene TRBJ2-1; D might be TRBD1 (6 bases). There are 15 residues in the CDR3. Trimming pared 6 bases from V and 3 bases from J, leaving 15 bases between. CDR1 MDHEN and CDR2 SYDVKM come from the germline V gene. CDR3 sequence reads: CASRTRDTLYNEQFF. The CDR3 bases are TGTGCCAGCAGAACCCGGGACACGCTCTACAATGAGCAGTTCTTC. Together with reference TRBV28 and TRBJ2-1, the CDR3 gives the full variable domain: DVKVTQSSRYLVKRTGEKVFLECVQDMDHENMFWYRQDPGLGLRLIYFSYDVKMKEKGDIPEGYSVSREKKERFSLILESASTNQTSMYLCASRTRDTLYNEQFFGPGTRLTVL.

The J gene is TRBJ1-1, the V gene TRBV7-8; D is unresolved. CDR3 length: 13 residues. Trimming shortened V by 6 bases and J by 2 bases, and 10 bases separated the two germline ends. From germline, CDR1 is SGHVS and CDR2 FQNEAQ. CDR3 loop: CASSYTPNTEAFF. CDR3 DNA: TGTGCCAGCAGTTATACACCAAACACTGAAGCTTTCTTT.